These T cell receptor beta chains were read from a single sample in a study of shared clonotypes between healthy human individuals. The assay was immunoSEQ multiplex PCR, and TCRdb's table has in-frame clones only and misses some. The sample contains about half a million clones, roughly 80% of which appear only once. Sequenced: PBMCs. The source is a woman aged 40 to 50 in good health. Some clones in this sample may be carry-over from other donors' samples. Each CDR3 is given with its conserved first and last residue. Fields, in order: D gene, J gene, CDR3 length, V gene, clone size, CDR3 DNA, CDR3 protein. A D gene is named only where the DNA matches it firmly. Part of the rows lack a size; the others show once, few, many or a class for expanded clones.

-,TRBJ2-5,13,TRBV7-2,-,TGTGCCAGCAGCTTAACACACCAAGAGACCCAGTACTTC,CASSLTHQETQYF
TRBD2,TRBJ2-7,17,TRBV7-3,-,TGTGCCAGCAGCCCGGCCGGGAGGGCAGGGAGTGTCCACGAGCAGTACTTC,CASSPAGRAGSVHEQYF
-,TRBJ2-3,16,TRBV9,-,TGTGCCAGCAGCCCGAGTCGGATTCTTGGGGCAGATACGCAGTATTTT,CASSPSRILGADTQYF
-,TRBJ1-1,12,TRBV12-5,-,TGTGCTAGTGGTTCCACGATCACTGAAGCTTTCTTT,CASGSTITEAFF
-,TRBJ2-7,17,TRBV30,-,TGTGCCTGGAGTGTGGGGTTAGGGGGAAACCTACCTGGTGAGCAGTACTTC,CAWSVGLGGNLPGEQYF
TRBD1,TRBJ2-6,14,TRBV7-9,-,TGTGCCAGCAGCTTAGGAGGGGGCGGCAACGTCCTGACTTTC,CASSLGGGGNVLTF
TRBD1,TRBJ2-7,14,TRBV15,once,TGTGCCACCAGCAGAGATCACAGGGGGAACGAGCAGTACTTC,CATSRDHRGNEQYF
-,TRBJ1-3,16,TRBV5-6,-,TGTGCCAGCAGCTTGTACAGGGAGGCGTCTGGAAACACCATATATTTT,CASSLYREASGNTIYF
-,TRBJ2-1,12,TRBV27,many,TGTGCCAGCAGTACGCAGGGGAATGAGCAGTTCTTC,CASSTQGNEQFF
-,TRBJ2-2,13,TRBV7-9,-,TGTGCCAAGGAGGGGGAGGACACCGGGGAGCTGTTTTTT,CAKEGEDTGELFF
-,TRBJ1-3,16,TRBV7-8,-,TGTGCCAGCAGCTTAAGGGCAGGGCTCTCTGGAAACACCATATATTTT,CASSLRAGLSGNTIYF
-,TRBJ1-1,14,TRBV19,-,TGTGCCAGTAGTATCTCTGGGACGAACACTGAAGCTTTCTTT,CASSISGTNTEAFF
-,TRBJ2-3,17,TRBV11-2,-,TGTGCCAGCAGCTTTTCGAGGAAACCTCTTAGCACAGATACGCAGTATTTT,CASSFSRKPLSTDTQYF
-,TRBJ1-2,13,TRBV7-2,-,TGTGCCAGCAGCTTATACGAGGGTCATGGCTACACCTTC,CASSLYEGHGYTF
-,TRBJ2-7,14,TRBV11-3,-,TGTGCCAGCAGCTTAGAGGGAACGTCGGGGGAGCAGTACTTC,CASSLEGTSGEQYF
-,TRBJ2-5,11,TRBV6-5,-,TGTGCCAGCAGTTACGATGGGACCCAGTACTTC,CASSYDGTQYF
TRBD2,TRBJ2-2,16,TRBV5-1,once,TGCGCCAGCAGCCCTCCTAGCGGGACTAACACCGGGGAGCTGTTTTTT,CASSPPSGTNTGELFF
TRBD2,TRBJ2-7,15,TRBV18,-,TGTGCCAGCTCCCTCAGCGGGAGGGCCCCCTACGAGCAGTACTTC,CASSLSGRAPYEQYF
-,TRBJ1-2,13,TRBV30,few,TGTGCCTGGAGCCTTCAGGGGAACCATGGCTACACCTTC,CAWSLQGNHGYTF
-,TRBJ2-7,12,TRBV30,-,TGTGCCTGGAGAGGCCTCCACTACGAGCAGTACTTC,CAWRGLHYEQYF
TRBD1,TRBJ1-2,15,TRBV7-2,-,TGTGCCAGCAGCTCACAGGTGGGACAGGGATTTGGCTACACCTTC,CASSSQVGQGFGYTF
TRBD2,TRBJ2-1,16,TRBV7-2,-,TGTGCCAGCAGCTTCAGGACTAGCGGGAGTCCCCATGAGCAGTTCTTC,CASSFRTSGSPHEQFF
TRBD1,TRBJ1-1,14,TRBV18,-,TGTGCCAGCTCGCCACGACAGGGGGGGACTGAAGCTTTCTTT,CASSPRQGGTEAFF
-,TRBJ1-2,16,TRBV5-8,-,TGTGCCACCCCGGGTCAGGGAAGAACTTTCATCGGTGGCTACACCTTC,CATPGQGRTFIGGYTF
-,TRBJ1-1,18,TRBV28,-,TGTGCCAGCAGTCACTTCAGTGGGGTGGGGACATCGAACACTGAAGCTTTCTTT,CASSHFSGVGTSNTEAFF
TRBD2,TRBJ2-3,14,TRBV2,-,TGTGCCAGCAGCGGGAGGGCCTCGCCAGATACGCAGTATTTT,CASSGRASPDTQYF
-,TRBJ2-2,14,TRBV2,-,TGTGCCAGCAATAGTCAGGGAAAGACCGGGGAGCTGTTTTTT,CASNSQGKTGELFF
-,TRBJ2-5,13,TRBV7-8,-,TGTGCCAGCAGCCGCACAGGGAAAGAGACCCAGTACTTC,CASSRTGKETQYF
-,TRBJ2-3,16,TRBV9,-,TGTGCCAGCAGCGTAGAGGGGGGGAGGACCACAGATACGCAGTATTTT,CASSVEGGRTTDTQYF
TRBD2,TRBJ2-7,19,TRBV7-6,-,TGTGCCAGCAGCTTGGATAGAGGCCGGGGCGGGAGTGGGGCCTACGAGCAGTACTTC,CASSLDRGRGGSGAYEQYF
-,TRBJ2-7,15,TRBV9,-,TGTGCCAGCAGCGTAGAGCCGGGAGTGACCTACGAGCAGTACTTC,CASSVEPGVTYEQYF
-,TRBJ2-3,15,TRBV28,-,TGTGCCAGCTCCCTTGGCGGGGCGGGCACAGATACGCAGTATTTT,CASSLGGAGTDTQYF